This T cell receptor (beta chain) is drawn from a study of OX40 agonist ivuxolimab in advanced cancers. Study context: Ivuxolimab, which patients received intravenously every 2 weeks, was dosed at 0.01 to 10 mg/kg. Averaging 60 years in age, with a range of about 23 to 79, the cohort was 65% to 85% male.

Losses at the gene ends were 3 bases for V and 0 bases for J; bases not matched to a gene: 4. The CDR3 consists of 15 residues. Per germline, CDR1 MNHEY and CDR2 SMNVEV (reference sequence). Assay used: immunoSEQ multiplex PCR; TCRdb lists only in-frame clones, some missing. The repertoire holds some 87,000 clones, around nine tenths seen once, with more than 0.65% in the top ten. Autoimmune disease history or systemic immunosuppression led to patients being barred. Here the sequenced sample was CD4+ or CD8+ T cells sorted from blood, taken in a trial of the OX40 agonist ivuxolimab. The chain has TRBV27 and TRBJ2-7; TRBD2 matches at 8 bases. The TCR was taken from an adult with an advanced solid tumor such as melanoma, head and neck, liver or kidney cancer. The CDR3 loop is CASSLIAGSSYEQYF. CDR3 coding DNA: TGTGCCAGCAGTTTGATAGCGGGGTCCTCCTACGAGCAGTACTTC.